Below are 10 T cell receptor beta chains sequenced from a single sample in a study of long-term antiretroviral therapy in people with HIV (dated 2022 in TCRdb). Sequencing of the TRB variable region was done with the immunoSEQ hsTCRB v3.0 assay at survey level resolution. In its TCRdb copy, this immuneACCESS table keeps in-frame sequences only and misses some clones. Where compared with another copy, unresolved V genes explain less than half of these, and the others have no known cause. This sample is represented by approximately 25,000 clones; 80% to 90% of them were singletons. Approximately 5% of the sample lies in the top ten. The specimen was unsorted PBMCs, collected more than 4.3 years after starting antiretroviral therapy. The receptors stem from a man younger than 45 with HIV.

V usage is TRBV27 and J usage is TRBJ2-3; D remains unclear. V lost 3 bases and J 0 bases, leaving 13 bases between the germline ends. CDR1 and CDR2 from the germline V gene are MNHEY and SMNVEV (reference sequence). CDR3 length: 16 amino acids. For the CDR3, the DNA is TGTGCCAGCAGTTTTTTAGTTGTCCGGAGCACAGATACGCAGTATTTT. It encodes CASSFLVVRSTDTQYF.

The CDR3 is CASSPGGGGELFF. The DNA of the CDR3 is TGCGCCAGCAGCCCCGGGGGGGGCGGGGAGCTGTTTTTT. J is TRBJ2-2 and V is TRBV4-3; 8 bases align to TRBD2. V was pared by 4 bases and J by 7 bases, with 2 bases of the junction left unmatched. The CDR3 length is 13 residues. Germline assignment: CDR1 LGHNA and CDR2 YSLEER.

The chain uses TRBV6-5 and TRBJ1-2, with unresolved D. The CDR3 is made up of 13 amino acids. Trimming removed 4 bases from V and 8 bases from J, with 14 bases in between. Germline lookup yields CDR1 MNHEY and CDR2 SVGAGI. The CDR3 spells CASSLSAMAGYTF. The CDR3 region has the DNA TGTGCCAGCAGTTTGTCAGCAATGGCGGGCTACACCTTC.

The V call is TRBV7-9, the J call TRBJ1-4; D call uncertain. This CDR3 has 13 amino acids. V was trimmed by 5 bases and J by 6 bases, leaving 10 bases between them. Germline V gene data show CDR1 as SEHNR and CDR2 as FQNEAQ (reference sequence). The CDR3 DNA reads as TGTGCCAGCAGCCCCGGTGGTGATGAAAAACTGTTTTTT. This translates into CASSPGGDEKLFF.

The chain uses TRBV9 and TRBJ2-1; 8 bases are shared with TRBD2. Germline V gene sequence: CDR1 SGDLS, CDR2 YYNGEE. The CDR3 extends over 16 amino acids. V shed 1 base, J shed 3 bases, and the junction held 6 bases outside the gene matches. CDR3 amino acids: CASSVKPAGDYNEQFF. Here the CDR3 DNA reads TGTGCCAGCAGCGTAAAACCAGCGGGGGACTACAATGAGCAGTTCTTC.

This clone has a single count. This chain connects TRBV7-8 to TRBJ2-7; D unresolved. The CDR3 covers 11 residues. The germline gives CDR1 SGHVS, CDR2 FQNEAQ. V lost 5 bases and J 5 bases, leaving 7 bases between the germline ends. The CDR3 here is CASSPRDEQYF. CDR3 DNA sequence: TGTGCCAGCAGCCCGAGAGACGAGCAGTACTTC.

This clone was seen once. The chain has TRBV10-3 and TRBJ2-2, with TRBD1 matching over 9 bases. The length of the CDR3 is 15 residues. The trim removed 4 bases at V and 1 base at J, leaving 1 base unmatched. The germline V gene has CDR1 ENHRY and CDR2 SYGVKD. The CDR3 DNA reads TGTGCCATCAGTGTGGACAGGGGGAACACCGGGGAGCTGTTTTTT. It specifies CAISVDRGNTGELFF.

The CDR3 coding sequence is TGTGCCAGCAGTCGGACGGAAAAATTTTTCTATGGCTACACCTTC. Its protein is CASSRTEKFFYGYTF. The chain couples TRBV28 to TRBJ1-2; D is unclear. Trimming stripped 5 bases from V and 4 bases from J, with 17 bases between. Germline V gives CDR1 MDHEN, CDR2 SYDVKM. The CDR3 sequence is 15 residues long.

V and J are TRBV9 and TRBJ1-4, with D perhaps TRBD1 (6 bases). V gave up 4 bases and J gave up 6 bases, with 13 bases separating them. Germline CDR1 reads SGDLS; CDR2 reads YYNGEE. The CDR3 sequence is 14 residues long. The chain's CDR3 is CASSPGDNYEKLFF. The CDR3 coding sequence is TGTGCCAGCAGCCCGGGGGACAACTATGAAAAACTGTTTTTT.

This clone has only a few counts. The chain recombines TRBV2 with TRBJ1-5, with 8 bases that match TRBD1. The trim removed 10 bases at V and 4 bases at J, leaving 9 bases unmatched. CDR3 length: 14 amino acids. CDR1 and CDR2 from the germline V gene are SNHLY and FYNNEI. In DNA form, the CDR3 reads TGTGCCATCCGGACAGGGCTCGAGAATCAGCCCCAGCATTTT. This codes for CAIRTGLENQPQHF.